The 5 T cell receptor beta chains below were found in one sample sequenced in a study of blood T cells in healthy people across ages. A second PCR of roughly 7 to 11 cycles used a sample-barcoded 5' primer and a J-beta primer mix. TCRdb processed the 5' RACE reads anew with MiXCR; each CDR3 protein has one entry. The sample includes under 2 million distinct CDR3 sequences, about 31% of them seen just once. Source material: blood. These receptors all stem from a woman in her thirties in good health.

The chain carries TRBV13 and TRBJ2-5; D remains unclear. Trimming shortened V by 4 bases and J by 4 bases, and 16 bases separated the two germline ends. Germline lookup yields CDR1 PRHDT and CDR2 FYEKMQ (reference sequence). This CDR3 is built from 15 residues. The CDR3 bases are TGTGCCAGCAGCTCCGGGCCTAACCGGGCAGAGACCCAGTACTTC. Translated: CASSSGPNRAETQYF. Combining the CDR3 with reference TRBV13 and TRBJ2-5 gives the whole variable domain AAGVIQSPRHLIKEKRETATLKCYPIPRHDTVYWYQQGPGQDPQFLISFYEKMQSDKGSIPDRFSAQQFSDYHSELNMSSLELGDSALYFCASSSGPNRAETQYFGPGTRLLVL.

The V gene is TRBV18, the J gene TRBJ1-1; D gene unclear. CDR1 and CDR2 (germline): KGHSH, LQKENI. V was shortened by 3 bases and J by 5 bases, with 10 bases between the two germline ends. The CDR3 runs to 13 residues. CDR3 sequence reads: CASSPVSRTEAFF. In nucleotides, the CDR3 is TGTGCCAGCTCACCGGTATCCAGAACTGAAGCTTTCTTT. Drawing the rest from reference TRBV18 and TRBJ1-1, the complete variable domain is NAGVMQNPRHLVRRRGQEARLRCSPMKGHSHVYWYRQLPEEGLKFMVYLQKENIIDESGMPKERFSAEFPKEGPSILRIQQVVRGDSAAYFCASSPVSRTEAFFGQGTRLTVV.

This sequence joins TRBV7-3 and TRBJ2-7, with 14 bases matching TRBD2. The junction had 9 bases not matched to a gene; V was cut back by 6 bases and J by 5 bases. CDR3 size: 16 residues. Germline V gene data show CDR1 as SGHTA and CDR2 as FQGTGA. The CDR3 bases are TGTGCCAGCAGGAGGGGACTAGCGGGAGATCTCCACGAGCAGTACGTC. This codes for CASRRGLAGDLHEQYV.

Comment on this clonotype: An end of the junction differs from the germline gene, which may be a read error. V and J are TRBV7-2 and TRBJ2-3; perhaps TRBD1 as D (6 bases). The CDR3 length is 18 residues. Germline CDR1 SGHTA, CDR2 FQGNSA. The CDR3 DNA follows: TGTGCCAACAGCTTCCGGGACAACCGCCTCTTTAGCACAGATACGCAGTATTTT. Protein: CANSFRDNRLFSTDTQYF.

This clonotype occurred a few times. The rearrangement uses TRBV18 and TRBJ2-3, with D tentatively TRBD1 (5 bases). V shed 3 bases and J shed 1 base, with 17 bases lying between them. The CDR3 covers 17 residues. Germline CDR1 is KGHSH and CDR2 is LQKENI. CDR3 sequence: CASSPSTAGWGTDTQYF. CDR3 coding DNA: TGTGCCAGCTCACCCTCAACGGCAGGGTGGGGCACAGATACGCAGTATTTT. Together with reference TRBV18 and TRBJ2-3, the CDR3 gives the full variable domain: NAGVMQNPRHLVRRRGQEARLRCSPMKGHSHVYWYRQLPEEGLKFMVYLQKENIIDESGMPKERFSAEFPKEGPSILRIQQVVRGDSAAYFCASSPSTAGWGTDTQYFGPGTRLTVL.